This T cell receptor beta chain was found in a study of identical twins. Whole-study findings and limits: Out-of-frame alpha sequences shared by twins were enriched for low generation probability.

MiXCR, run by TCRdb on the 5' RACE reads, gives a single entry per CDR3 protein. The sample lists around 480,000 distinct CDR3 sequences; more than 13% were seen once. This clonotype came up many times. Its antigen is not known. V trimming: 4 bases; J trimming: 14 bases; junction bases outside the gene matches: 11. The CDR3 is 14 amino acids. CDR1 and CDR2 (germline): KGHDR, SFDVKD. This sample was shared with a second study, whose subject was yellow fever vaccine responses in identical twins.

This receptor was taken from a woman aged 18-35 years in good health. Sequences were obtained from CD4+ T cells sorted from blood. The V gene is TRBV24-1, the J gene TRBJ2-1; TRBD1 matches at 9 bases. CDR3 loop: CATSDQMRTGVKFF. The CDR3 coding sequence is TGTGCCACCAGTGACCAAATGAGGACAGGGGTTAAGTTCTTC.